These 3 T cell receptor beta chains share one sample of origin, sequenced in a study of CD8+ T cells in alopecia areata. Described treatment: oral pan-JAK inhibitor, 5-10 mg twice daily. Extracted RNA was reverse transcribed, and the resulting cDNA served as sequencing template. Sequenced by immunoSEQ multiplex PCR; TCRdb stores in-frame clones only, minus some. The table shows 210,000 or so clones, with roughly 66% occurring only once. This specimen was CD4+ T cells sorted from blood, taken at approximately week 42, from a patient treated with tofacitinib. These receptors originate from a human donor with alopecia areata.

The V and J genes are TRBV28 and TRBJ2-7, with 8 bases identical to TRBD1. The CDR3 has 14 residues. CDR1 MDHEN and CDR2 SYDVKM come from the germline V gene. V shed 5 bases, J shed 2 bases, and the junction held 5 bases outside the gene matches. Written as DNA, the CDR3 is TGTGCCAGCAGTCCCCAGACAGGGGCCTACGAGCAGTACTTC. This gives the protein CASSPQTGAYEQYF.

This chain connects TRBV30 to TRBJ1-4; perhaps TRBD1 as D (5 bases). The CDR3 runs 14 residues. CDR1 and CDR2 (germline): GTSNPN, SVGIG (reference sequence). Trimming shortened V by 1 base and J by 7 bases, and 13 bases separated the two germline ends. CDR3 protein: CAWSATASIEKLFF. In DNA, the CDR3 is TGTGCCTGGAGTGCGACAGCGAGTATTGAAAAACTGTTTTTT.

The chain links TRBV6-1 to TRBJ2-3, with 7 positions matching TRBD1. Unmatched junction bases numbered 3, after V lost 8 bases and J lost 7 bases. Germline V gene sequence: CDR1 MNHNS, CDR2 SASEGT. The CDR3 contains 11 residues. This CDR3 reads CASETGNTQYF. The CDR3 DNA reads as TGTGCCAGCGAGACAGGGAATACGCAGTATTTT.